Below, one TCR beta chain is given with its context. The CDR3 is 11 residues long. CDR1 and CDR2 (germline): DFQATT, SNEGSKA (reference sequence). With V trimmed by 3 bases and J by 9 bases, 3 bases remained unmatched. TCRdb's copy holds only in-frame clones and misses some; the assay was immunoSEQ multiplex PCR. The sample lists roughly 200,000 clones; roughly 85% were seen once. This entry belongs to a study of blood T cell repertoires in COVID-19. The sample comprised peripheral blood. This sequence was found in a man in his sixties with active or convalescent COVID-19. The gene calls are TRBV20-1 and TRBJ2-3; 7 bases are a match to TRBD2. CDR3 sequence: CSARGGATQYF. CDR3 nucleotide sequence: TGCAGTGCTAGGGGAGGGGCCACGCAGTATTTT.